Shown below are 31 T cell receptor beta chains from a single sample sequenced in a study of blood T cell repertoires in COVID-19 (dated by TCRdb to 2019 to 2021). Libraries were built with the immunoSEQ multiplex PCR assay. Sourced from immuneACCESS, this table was stored by TCRdb with only in-frame sequences that have V and J called. A share of the clones is absent; for the studies checked, an unresolved V gene accounts for under half, and the remainder has no known explanation. A total of roughly 500,000 clones appear in this sample, about 91% of them only once. Over 0.7% of the sample rests with the top ten. Specimen: peripheral blood. The receptors shown here come from a man aged 18 to 29 with COVID-19, enrolled during active disease.

The chain combines TRBV4-1 with TRBJ2-5; 8 bases fit TRBD2. Germline V lookup: CDR1 MGHRA, CDR2 YSYEKL. The CDR3 is 16 residues long. After removal of 4 bases from V and 4 bases from J, the junction contained 11 bases not matched to a gene. CDR3 region: CASSRAFGRAGETQYF. The DNA for the CDR3 is TGCGCCAGCAGCCGAGCCTTCGGGAGGGCGGGAGAGACCCAGTACTTC.

J is TRBJ2-2 and V is TRBV9; no definite D call. The CDR3 length is 12 residues. V dropped 5 bases and J dropped 4 bases, with 6 bases sitting between them. Germline lookup yields CDR1 SGDLS and CDR2 YYNGEE. The CDR3 reads CASSVGTGELFF. Written as DNA, the CDR3 is TGTGCCAGCAGTGTCGGCACCGGGGAGCTGTTTTTT.

Concerning this clone itself: Germline is not matched at one junction end, which may reflect a read error. The rearrangement uses TRBV2 and TRBJ2-1; D perhaps matches TRBD2 (5 bases). The germline gives CDR1 SNHLY, CDR2 FYNNEI. CDR3 length equals 15 residues. The CDR3 sequence is CASSEVDWEGNEQFF. In DNA form, the CDR3 reads TGTGCCAGCAGCGAAGTGGACTGGGAAGGCAATGAGCAGTTCTTC.

This clone was observed once. This sequence joins TRBV14 and TRBJ1-2; perhaps TRBD1 as D (6 bases). Trimming took 4 bases from V and 8 from J, leaving 20 bases between them. CDR3 length: 15 residues. The germline V gene has CDR1 SGHDN and CDR2 FVKESK. DNA for the CDR3: TGTGCCAGCAGCCTCGAACCCACAGGGCCGCGGGGCTACACCTTC. It specifies CASSLEPTGPRGYTF.

This chain links TRBV5-5 with TRBJ2-5; 12 bases map to TRBD1. CDR1 is SGHKS, CDR2 YYEKEE, per germline (reference sequence). The length of the CDR3 is 16 residues. Trimming removed 3 bases from V and 4 bases from J; junction bases left unmatched: 7. DNA for the CDR3: TGTGCCAGCAGCTGGGGGGACAGGGGGCTCGGAGAGACCCAGTACTTC. Amino acids: CASSWGDRGLGETQYF.

The chain carries TRBV9 and TRBJ2-2, with TRBD1 identical over 8 bases. CDR1 and CDR2 (germline): SGDLS, YYNGEE. The CDR3 is 14 residues long. Trimming at V came to 3 bases and at J to 7 bases, leaving 5 bases not matched to a gene. As DNA, the CDR3 is TGTGCCAGCAGCGCGGACAGGGATGTCGGGGAGCTGTTTTTT. Its protein product is CASSADRDVGELFF.

The rearrangement links TRBV7-2 to TRBJ1-5; D is uncertain. V was cut by 1 base and J by 4 bases, with 8 bases left in between. Germline V gives CDR1 SGHTA, CDR2 FQGNSA. The CDR3 runs 14 residues. Here the CDR3 reads CASSLGQMNQPQHF. The CDR3 region has the DNA TGTGCCAGCAGCTTAGGGCAGATGAATCAGCCCCAGCATTTT.

This chain joins TRBV29-1 and TRBJ2-2, with D possibly matching TRBD2 (6 bases). The CDR3 is made up of 15 amino acids. Germline values: CDR1 SQVTM, CDR2 ANQGSEA. V was pared by 0 bases and J by 4 bases, with 12 bases between. This CDR3 reads CSVEEGGAGTGELFF. The CDR3 bases are TGCAGCGTTGAAGAGGGGGGAGCGGGCACCGGGGAGCTGTTTTTT.

The chain recombines TRBV25-1 with TRBJ1-2; 10 nucleotides line up with TRBD1. The CDR3 runs to 16 residues. After removal of 3 bases from V and 7 bases from J, the junction contained 11 bases not matched to a gene. In germline, CDR1 is MGHDK, CDR2 SYGVNS. CDR3 nucleotide sequence: TGTGCCAGCAGTGATGGAGACAGGGGGCCCGTCTTTGGCTACACCTTC. Its translation is CASSDGDRGPVFGYTF.

The genes are TRBV5-4 and TRBJ1-1; no clear D. CDR1 is SGHNT, CDR2 YYREEE, per germline (reference sequence). CDR3 size: 14 residues. V was cut by 4 bases and J by 1 base, with 11 bases left in between. The CDR3 loop reads CASSGQVGNTEAFF. DNA for the CDR3: TGTGCCAGCAGCGGGCAGGTCGGGAACACTGAAGCTTTCTTT.

This rearrangement joins TRBV3-1 (or the pseudogene TRBV3-2) to TRBJ2-7; D not certain. The CDR3 is 11 amino acids. Trimming left V 6 bases short and J 1 base short, with 4 bases between. The germline gives CDR1 LGHDT, CDR2 YNNKEL (reference sequence). For the CDR3, the DNA is TGTGCCAGCAGGAGTTCCTACGAGCAGTACTTC. Protein sequence: CASRSSYEQYF.

This chain links TRBV18 with TRBJ2-1; tentatively, D is TRBD2 (5 bases). CDR3 length: 13 residues. Germline values: CDR1 KGHSH, CDR2 LQKENI. V lost 5 bases and J lost 8, with 13 bases in between. The CDR3 DNA follows: TGTGCCAGCTCAAGCGGACCCGGGGATGAGCAGTTCTTC. It codes for CASSSGPGDEQFF.

This rearrangement joins TRBV10-2 to TRBJ2-2, with TRBD1 matching over 7 bases. CDR3 length: 13 residues. Germline V CDR1 and CDR2: WSHSY, SAAADI. After removal of 6 bases from V and 8 bases from J, the junction contained 6 bases not matched to a gene. The CDR3 nucleotides are TGCGCCAGCAGCCCGGACAGGAGGGGGGAGCTGTTTTTT. It yields the protein CASSPDRRGELFF.

The chain carries TRBV2 and TRBJ1-1; tentatively, D is TRBD1 (5 bases). This CDR3 region has 13 residues. V shed 10 bases and J shed 1 base, with 13 bases lying between them. The V gene's germline CDR1 is SNHLY and CDR2 FYNNEI. The CDR3 DNA is TGTGCCACTAATGGACATCCGAACACTGAAGCTTTCTTT. It yields the protein CATNGHPNTEAFF.

The rearrangement uses TRBV5-1 and TRBJ2-1, with 7 bases matching TRBD2. Germline-derived CDR1 and CDR2 are SGHRS and YFSETQ. V lost 7 bases to trimming and J lost 4 bases; unmatched junction nucleotides: 8. The CDR3 totals 14 residues. The CDR3 protein is CASGSGGPYNEQFF. CDR3 DNA: TGCGCCAGCGGATCGGGGGGACCTTACAATGAGCAGTTCTTC.

This clone was observed a single time. This chain uses TRBV12-3 or TRBV12-4 with TRBJ2-1, with TRBD2 as a possible D gene (6 bases). The CDR3 sequence is 12 residues long. The V end was cut by 5 bases, the J end by 9 bases, with 11 bases between. The CDR3 nucleotides are TGTGCCAGCAGTCTAAAGCGGGCTGAGCAGTTCTTC. Translation gives CASSLKRAEQFF.

The chain carries TRBV2 and TRBJ2-1; tentative D call: TRBD1 (6 bases). The CDR3 sequence is 17 residues long. Germline V gives CDR1 SNHLY, CDR2 FYNNEI. Trimming shortened V by 1 base and J by 6 bases, and 19 bases separated the two germline ends. The CDR3 loop is CASSEEPIRQVGNEQFF. The CDR3 bases are TGTGCCAGCAGTGAAGAGCCTATCAGACAGGTCGGCAATGAGCAGTTCTTC.

This chain joins TRBV5-1 and TRBJ2-7; TRBD2 might be the D (5 bases). The V end lost 4 bases, the J end lost 8 bases, and 19 bases lay between the germline ends. The CDR3 runs to 14 residues. Germline loops: CDR1 SGHRS, CDR2 YFSETQ. The CDR3 DNA follows: TGCGCCAGCAGCCCGGACTCCCCGTTCTCCCAGCAGTACTTC. Its translation: CASSPDSPFSQQYF.

This chain connects TRBV19 to TRBJ2-3; D is perhaps TRBD1 (7 bases). The CDR3 covers 16 residues. Trimming removed 1 base at V and 3 bases at J, with 14 bases between. The germline gives CDR1 LNHDA, CDR2 SQIVND (reference sequence). In DNA, the CDR3 is TGTGCCAGTAGTATAGGGGGCGGGACAGTTACAGATACGCAGTATTTT. Protein: CASSIGGGTVTDTQYF.

The rearrangement links TRBV5-6 to TRBJ2-7; 7 bases align to TRBD2. The CDR3 loop spans 14 amino acids. Germline CDR1 reads SGHDT; CDR2 reads YYEEEE. J gave up 5 bases and V 2 bases, and 7 bases lay outside the gene matches. The CDR3 loop is CASSLSLAAHEQYF. The CDR3 bases are TGTGCCAGCAGCTTATCTCTAGCGGCTCACGAGCAGTACTTC.

This chain connects TRBV6-5 to TRBJ2-5, with D maybe TRBD2 (6 bases). The germline V gene has CDR1 MNHEY and CDR2 SVGAGI. This CDR3 has 14 amino acids. The V end lost 7 bases, the J end lost 6 bases, and 18 bases lay between the germline ends. CDR3 amino acids: CASTHEEGRQTQYF. The CDR3 nucleotides read TGTGCCAGCACTCACGAAGAGGGGAGGCAGACCCAGTACTTC.

This sequence joins TRBV5-5 and TRBJ1-1, with 8 positions matching TRBD1. This CDR3 has 15 amino acids. The ends lost 1 base at V and 7 bases at J; junction bases unmatched: 9. Per germline, CDR1 SGHKS and CDR2 YYEKEE (reference sequence). The CDR3: CASSLYQGAWGEAFF. CDR3 coding DNA: TGTGCCAGCAGCTTGTACCAGGGGGCGTGGGGTGAAGCTTTCTTT.

This clone was seen only a few times. This chain uses TRBV18 with TRBJ1-1; no reliable D call. The CDR3 is made up of 12 amino acids. CDR1 and CDR2 from the germline V gene are KGHSH and LQKENI. Trimming removed 1 base from V and 5 bases from J, with 5 bases in between. CDR3 amino acids: CASSPRRTEAFF. In DNA, the CDR3 is TGTGCCAGCTCACCACGGCGGACTGAAGCTTTCTTT.

The chain links TRBV2 to TRBJ1-4, with 7 bases aligning to TRBD1. The germline CDR1 and CDR2 sequences are SNHLY and FYNNEI. Germline trimming cut 0 bases from V and 3 bases from J; bases unmatched to any gene: 13. The CDR3 is made up of 19 amino acids. The CDR3 is CASSEADRGQDGANEKLFF. The CDR3 DNA is TGTGCCAGCAGTGAAGCCGACAGAGGACAGGACGGAGCTAATGAAAAACTGTTTTTT.

The rearrangement joins TRBV7-9 to TRBJ2-3; 8 bases match TRBD2. The length of the CDR3 is 16 residues. Germline CDR1 and CDR2: SEHNR and FQNEAQ (reference sequence). After removal of 4 bases from V and 4 bases from J, the junction contained 10 bases not matched to a gene. In DNA, the CDR3 is TGTGCCAGCAGCTCCCAGGGGCGGGGGGTTCCAGATACGCAGTATTTT. Translated, it gives CASSSQGRGVPDTQYF.

This chain links TRBV7-3 with TRBJ2-3; 8 bases are a match to TRBD1. The CDR3 is 15 residues long. The germline gives CDR1 SGHTA, CDR2 FQGTGA. Trimming cost V 10 bases and J 7 bases; bases outside gene matches: 16. The DNA of the CDR3 is TGTGCCACCCCCATGGGCAGGGGGCTTTCAAATACGCAGTATTTT. It yields the protein CATPMGRGLSNTQYF. Looking up the rest from reference TRBV7-3 and TRBJ2-3 gives the full variable domain: GAGVSQTPSNKVTEKGKYVELRCDPISGHTALYWYRQSLGQGPEFLIYFQGTGAADDSGLPNDRFFAVRPEGSVSTLKIQRTERGDSAVYLCATPMGRGLSNTQYFGPGTRLTVL.

The chain uses TRBV2 and TRBJ1-6; 12 bases line up with TRBD1. The length of the CDR3 is 14 residues. Germline values: CDR1 SNHLY, CDR2 FYNNEI. Trimming removed 6 bases from V and 14 bases from J; junction bases left unmatched: 8. CDR3 coding DNA: TGTGCCAGCAGCGGGGACAGGGGGCGGAGGGCCCTCCACTTT. It codes for CASSGDRGRRALHF. The full variable domain, with the rest looked up from reference TRBV2 and TRBJ1-6, is EPEVTQTPSHQVTQMGQEVILRCVPISNHLYFYWYRQILGQKVEFLVSFYNNEISEKSEIFDDQFSVERPDGSNFTLKIRSTKLEDSAMYFCASSGDRGRRALHFGNGTRLTVT.

The chain combines TRBV27 with TRBJ2-7; TRBD2 matches 9 bases. The CDR3 totals 14 residues. The germline V gene has CDR1 MNHEY and CDR2 SMNVEV (reference sequence). V lost 3 bases, J lost 6 bases, and 6 bases stayed unmatched. CDR3 bases: TGTGCCAGCAGTTTTAGTAGCGGGAGAGCCGAGCAGTACTTC. This codes for CASSFSSGRAEQYF.

This rearrangement joins TRBV28 to TRBJ2-1; D might be TRBD2 (5 bases). Trimming removed 8 bases at V and 1 base at J, with 9 bases between. The CDR3 is 13 residues long. Germline V gene lookup returns CDR1 MDHEN and CDR2 SYDVKM. The CDR3 is CASRGFSYNEQFF. The CDR3, as DNA: TGTGCCAGCCGGGGTTTTTCCTACAATGAGCAGTTCTTC.

The CDR3 is CASSPISGQGTGNTIYF. In nucleotides, the CDR3 is TGTGCCAGCTCACCAATTTCCGGACAGGGGACCGGAAACACCATATATTTT. The chain is built from TRBV18 and TRBJ1-3; 9 bases fit TRBD1. V lost 2 bases to trimming and J lost 4 bases; unmatched junction nucleotides: 9. Germline assignment: CDR1 KGHSH and CDR2 LQKENI. The CDR3 spans 17 residues.

The V gene is TRBV2, the J gene TRBJ2-2; 8 nucleotides line up with TRBD2. The V gene end was trimmed by 6 bases and the J gene end by 1 base; junction bases not matched to a gene: 4. CDR3 length: 15 amino acids. Germline V gives CDR1 SNHLY, CDR2 FYNNEI. The CDR3 bases are TGTGCCAGCAGGCCGGGACTAGGGAACACCGGGGAGCTGTTTTTT. This gives the protein CASRPGLGNTGELFF.